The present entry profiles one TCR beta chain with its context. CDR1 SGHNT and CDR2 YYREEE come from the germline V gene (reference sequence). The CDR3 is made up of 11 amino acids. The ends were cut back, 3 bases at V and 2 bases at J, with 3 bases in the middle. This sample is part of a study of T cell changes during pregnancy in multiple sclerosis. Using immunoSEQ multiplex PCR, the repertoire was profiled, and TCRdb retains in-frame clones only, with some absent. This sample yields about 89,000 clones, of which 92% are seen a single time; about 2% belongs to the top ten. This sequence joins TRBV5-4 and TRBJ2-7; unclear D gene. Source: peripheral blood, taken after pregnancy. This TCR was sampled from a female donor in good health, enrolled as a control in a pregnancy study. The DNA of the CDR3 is TGTGCCAGCAGCTCAACCTACGAGCAGTACTTC. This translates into CASSSTYEQYF.